This record concerns one TCR beta chain sequence. CDR3 length: 16 residues. Germline lookup yields CDR1 SGHRS and CDR2 YFSETQ. The V and J ends lost 0 bases and 4 bases, in that order; junction bases with no gene match: 6. This entry belongs to a study of blood T cell repertoires in COVID-19. Per the original data handling: Researchers report that nucleated cell counts were estimated from reference gene primer amplification. Using immunoSEQ multiplex PCR, the repertoire was profiled, and TCRdb retains in-frame clones only, with some absent. V and J calls and clone size follow that table, whereas D and trimming were derived from the DNA. The data hold tens of thousands of clones, with about nine tenths observed a single time.

The specimen sequenced was peripheral blood. The rearrangement joins TRBV5-1 to TRBJ1-1; TRBD1 agrees at 10 bases. The TCR was taken from a man in his 60s with acute or convalescent COVID-19. The CDR3 DNA reads TGCGCCAGCAGCTTGGATGGGACAGGGGACACCACTGAAGCTTTCTTT. It is translated as CASSLDGTGDTTEAFF.